These T cell receptor beta chains were read from a single sample in a study of control samples from healthy donors and cancer patients. TCRdb's table, derived via immunoSEQ multiplex PCR, lists solely in-frame clones and lacks some. This sample yields around 250,000 clones, of which roughly four fifths are seen a single time; about 14% belongs to the top ten. Sequenced: PBMCs. The receptors originated from a woman aged 55-70 years with lung cancer. The CDR3 runs from the conserved cysteine through the conserved F or W. The D gene is left open where the match is weak. A row's size may be missing; if present it is once, few, many or a size class.

j_gene | v_gene | abundance | d_gene | CDR3aa | CDR3nt
TRBJ2-1 | TRBV10-3 | NA | TRBD2 | CATSHGGGYNEQFF | TGTGCCACCTCCCACGGGGGGGGCTACAATGAGCAGTTCTTC
TRBJ1-4 | TRBV3-1/TRBV3-2 | NA | NA | CASSQEGTVGVGEKLFF | TGTGCCAGCAGCCAAGAAGGGACGGTGGGGGTGGGTGAAAAACTGTTTTTT
TRBJ2-2 | TRBV7-3 | NA | TRBD1 | CASSDAGTGGAVGELFF | TGTGCCAGCAGCGACGCCGGGACAGGGGGCGCGGTCGGGGAGCTGTTTTTT
TRBJ2-7 | TRBV4-2 | NA | TRBD1 | CASSQPDRDEQYF | TGTGCCAGCAGCCAACCGGACAGGGACGAGCAGTACTTC
TRBJ1-2 | TRBV11-2 | once | NA | CASSLDLAGVDGYTF | TGTGCCAGCAGCTTAGATTTGGCAGGGGTGGATGGCTACACCTTC
TRBJ2-1 | TRBV5-4 | NA | TRBD2 | CASSLAGGPSYNEQFF | TGTGCCAGCAGCTTGGCGGGGGGGCCATCCTACAATGAGCAGTTCTTC
TRBJ2-4 | TRBV19 | once | TRBD1 | CASRPLDRPRNIQYF | TGTGCCAGTAGGCCTCTGGACAGGCCCCGAAACATTCAGTACTTC
TRBJ1-2 | TRBV3-1/TRBV3-2 | NA | TRBD1 | CASSPGDRAIYGYTF | TGTGCCAGCAGCCCTGGGGACAGGGCGATCTATGGCTACACCTTC
TRBJ2-5 | TRBV5-6 | NA | TRBD2 | CASSAGTSGRETQYF | TGTGCCAGCAGCGCCGGGACTAGCGGGCGAGAGACCCAGTACTTC
TRBJ2-2 | TRBV27 | NA | NA | CASSSSRAGELFF | TGTGCCAGCAGCTCTTCGAGGGCCGGGGAGCTGTTTTTT
TRBJ2-7 | TRBV3-1/TRBV3-2 | NA | NA | CASSQDRWGEQYF | TGTGCCAGCAGCCAAGATAGATGGGGCGAGCAGTACTTC
TRBJ2-1 | TRBV6-2/TRBV6-3 | NA | NA | CASSYTDGAYNEQFF | TGTGCCAGCAGTTACACGGACGGGGCGTACAATGAGCAGTTCTTC
TRBJ2-7 | TRBV21-1 | NA | NA | CASSQDRVEQYF | TGTGCCAGCAGCCAAGACAGGGTCGAGCAGTACTTC
TRBJ1-2 | TRBV4-2 | NA | TRBD1 | CASSQAGGRGTVDGYTF | TGTGCCAGCAGCCAAGCAGGGGGCCGAGGAACGGTAGATGGCTACACCTTC
TRBJ2-1 | TRBV19 | NA | NA | CASSIGGGNNEQFF | TGTGCCAGTAGTATCGGCGGGGGCAACAATGAGCAGTTCTTC
TRBJ1-2 | TRBV15 | NA | NA | CATSRGTARAGYTF | TGTGCCACCAGCAGAGGGACCGCCCGGGCAGGCTACACCTTC
TRBJ1-1 | TRBV21-1 | few | NA | CASSNTGGTTQMNTEAFF | TGTGCCAGCAGCAACACCGGGGGCACTACCCAAATGAACACTGAAGCTTTCTTT
TRBJ1-1 | TRBV23-1 | NA | NA | CASSQSGCWDGNTEAFF | TGCGCCAGCAGTCAATCGGGCTGCTGGGATGGGAACACTGAAGCTTTCTTT
TRBJ1-2 | TRBV5-1 | NA | NA | CASSFPSEAGHNYGYTF | TGCGCCAGCAGCTTCCCCTCCGAGGCCGGACATAACTATGGCTACACCTTC
TRBJ1-2 | TRBV12-3/TRBV12-4 | NA | TRBD1 | CASRDRGYGYTF | TGTGCCAGCAGGGACAGGGGTTACGGCTACACCTTC
TRBJ2-7 | TRBV7-8 | NA | TRBD1 | CASSLEGAGTGQYF | TGTGCCAGCAGCTTAGAGGGGGCAGGGACAGGGCAGTACTTC